This T cell receptor beta chain was profiled in a study of T-cell memory formation after mild COVID-19 (dated by TCRdb to the early 2020s). About the investigation overall: TCR sequence clusters from the two donors were found to be largely donor specific. Two young, previously healthy adult volunteers, one female and one male, were included in the cohort. T-cell clones expanding and contracting after mild COVID-19 in a couple of donors were tracked by longitudinal TCRalpha and TCRbeta repertoire sequencing.

This clonotype was seen only a few times. Its target antigen remains unknown. No base quality values were provided; no much bigger clone lies one nucleotide off. PBMCs were isolated by Ficoll-Paque density gradient centrifugation. Sequencing instrument: Illumina NovaSeq 6000. cDNA libraries for TCRalpha and TCRbeta were prepared by 5'RACE using constant-segment primers, with sample barcodes and unique molecular identifiers added. Trizol reagent was used to extract RNA from every sample. Amplification of the libraries took two PCR steps, and the second step added a second sample barcode plus Illumina TruSeq adapters. The libraries were sequenced on an Illumina NovaSeq using 2 x 150 bp paired-end reads. Concerning the study's data processing: With migec v1.2.7, reads were demultiplexed and then collapsed into UMI-guided consensus sequences. Using mixcr v2.1.11, the UMI consensuses were aligned to TRA and TRB V and J templates and assembled into clonotypes. Expanded or contracted clonotypes were those called significant by both edgeR and NoisET, with noise models trained on biological replicates. For edgeR calls, the thresholds were a false discovery rate-adjusted p below 0.01 and a log2 fold-change of 1. As an exploratory analysis of dynamics, PCA with hierarchical clustering was applied to max-normalized trajectories of the 1000 most abundant clonotypes. Separately sequenced CD4+ and CD8+ repertoires were used to assign a CD4 or CD8 phenotype to each responding clone. TCRdb passed the public sequencing reads through fastp at Q25 and MiXCR, retaining productive beta sequences. Here each entry gathers all rows of one CDR3 protein and keeps the most common genes and DNA. TCRdb, rather than the study authors, made the V and J calls. The sample table contains under 110,000 distinct CDR3 sequences; only one count was recorded for over 10% of them. Of the sample, around 30% is held by the ten largest clones.

There are 13 amino acids in the CDR3, from cysteine to phenylalanine inclusive. The sequence is cut down to CDR3 DNA, 39 bases in frame from base 1. V sheds 0 bases and J sheds 6 bases, leaving 6 bases between their ends. Based on the germline V gene (reference sequence), the CDR1 and CDR2 sequences are PRHDT and FYEKMQ. Beyond this particular receptor, the publication reports: Some responding clones were found in pre-infection memory, which suggests that pre-existing cross-reactive memory T cells took part in the SARS-CoV-2 response. Clones contracting from day 15 to 85 had balanced CD4/CD8 phenotypes, while a second wave expanding from day 15 to 37 was biased towards CD4+. SARS-CoV-2 specificity of the second-wave clones peaking on day 37 was not confirmed. The study covered only a couple of mild cases, and larger cohorts including severe cases with pre-infection samples were considered necessary. Contracting CD4+ clones appeared mostly in the CM and EM memory subsets, whereas CD8+ clones were enriched in EMRA.

The TCR comes from an adult woman who had mild COVID-19 (a few samples of this study predate the infection). The sample titles of this study are shuffled in the database, so cell type and time point are left out; the donor was told from shared clones. This chain joins TRBV13 to TRBJ2-1; the D gene assignment is ambiguous. The sample was PBMCs or a T cell subset sorted from them (not recorded which). For the CDR3, the sequence is CASSLGRSNEQFF. The DNA reads TGTGCCAGCAGCTTAGGTCGGTCCAATGAGCAGTTCTTC. Joined to the reference TRBV13 and TRBJ2-1 proteins, this CDR3 gives the full variable domain: AAGVIQSPRHLIKEKRETATLKCYPIPRHDTVYWYQQGPGQDPQFLISFYEKMQSDKGSIPDRFSAQQFSDYHSELNMSSLELGDSALYFCASSLGRSNEQFFGPGTRLTVL.